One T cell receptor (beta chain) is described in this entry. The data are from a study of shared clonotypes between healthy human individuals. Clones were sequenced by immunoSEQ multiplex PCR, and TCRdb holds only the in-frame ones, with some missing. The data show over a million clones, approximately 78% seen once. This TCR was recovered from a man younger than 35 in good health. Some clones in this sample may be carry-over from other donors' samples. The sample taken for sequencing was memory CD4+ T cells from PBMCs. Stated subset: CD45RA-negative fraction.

The CDR3 bases are TGTGCCAGCAAAATGTCAGGGACTAATGAAAAACTGTTTTTT. Translating it yields CASKMSGTNEKLFF. This chain joins TRBV4-2 and TRBJ1-4; the D gene is possibly TRBD1 (5 bases). V shed 7 bases and J shed 2 bases, with 11 bases lying between them. Germline lookup yields CDR1 LGHNA and CDR2 YNFKEQ. This CDR3 region has 14 residues.